A selection of T cell receptor beta chains follows, all from one sample in a study of graft-versus-host responses after intestinal transplantation. These receptors have no identified antigens. Data came from immunoSEQ multiplex PCR; TCRdb stores just in-frame clones and leaves some out. The sample has 100,000 or so clones; around 90% are singletons. Here the sequenced sample was unstimulated CD4+ T cells sorted from spleen or lymph node cells, taken before intestinal transplant. Every receptor here comes from a human donor who received an intestinal transplant. CDR3s include the opening cysteine and the closing phenylalanine or tryptophan. The order of the fields is V gene, CDR3 protein.

V gene: TRBV27
CDR3 protein: CASSSTGNTQYF

V gene: TRBV7-8
CDR3 protein: CASSYIGASGVRDEQYF

V gene: TRBV7-7
CDR3 protein: CAPPQITGTSGNTIYF

V gene: TRBV28
CDR3 protein: CASSSGRYTGELFF

V gene: TRBV5-4
CDR3 protein: CASSFTGRTEAFF

V gene: TRBV18
CDR3 protein: CASSPNPSGSSYNEQFF

V gene: TRBV28
CDR3 protein: CASTSGSPLYEQYF

V gene: TRBV30
CDR3 protein: CAWSGYPSGGRVWEQFF

V gene: TRBV6-1
CDR3 protein: CASSEPPFRGRARREQYF

V gene: TRBV6-5
CDR3 protein: CASSYSRQGGYEQYF

V gene: TRBV30
CDR3 protein: CAWSREGNTEAFF

V gene: TRBV29-1
CDR3 protein: CSVDSARDTEAFF

V gene: TRBV5-4
CDR3 protein: CASSSKTGATYEQYF

V gene: TRBV7-2
CDR3 protein: CASNQVGRTNYGYTF

V gene: TRBV27
CDR3 protein: CASTRGGNYGYTF

V gene: TRBV5-4
CDR3 protein: CASTFFRREGGEQFF

V gene: TRBV21-1
CDR3 protein: CASSGDTGSSYNEQFF

V gene: TRBV13
CDR3 protein: CASKTDRKLGNTIYF

V gene: TRBV5-1
CDR3 protein: CASSIQGSYEQYF

V gene: TRBV12-5
CDR3 protein: CASGFWRTNEKLFF

V gene: TRBV2
CDR3 protein: CASSRDLSNEQYF

V gene: TRBV11-2
CDR3 protein: CASSFIFHNPYDSYEQYF

V gene: TRBV9
CDR3 protein: CASSLGQGIWGGYTF

V gene: TRBV7-2
CDR3 protein: CASSRQDGYGYTF

V gene: TRBV6-5
CDR3 protein: CASSYGRNTEAFF

V gene: TRBV7-9
CDR3 protein: CASSLTGVGEQYF

V gene: TRBV6-6
CDR3 protein: CASSRGGDTEAFF

V gene: TRBV27
CDR3 protein: CASSLFRGRQGGPSMGNEQFF

V gene: TRBV15
CDR3 protein: CATSRGQGDYGYTF

V gene: TRBV18
CDR3 protein: CASSPSYGQNEQFF

V gene: TRBV2
CDR3 protein: CASSTDGNFSPLHF

V gene: TRBV2
CDR3 protein: CASSYSLNQPQHF

V gene: TRBV21-1
CDR3 protein: CASSAPGCKGWSPLHF

V gene: TRBV7-2
CDR3 protein: CASSLVGGSSYEQYF

V gene: TRBV18
CDR3 protein: CASSPSLREGTPVTQYF

V gene: TRBV5-4
CDR3 protein: CASSFGRASTDTQYF

V gene: TRBV6-6
CDR3 protein: CASSYGGQSTGELFF

V gene: TRBV7-2
CDR3 protein: CASSPRQGNSYNSPLHF

V gene: TRBV28
CDR3 protein: CASSLFGPYEQYF

V gene: TRBV30
CDR3 protein: CAWSVRGLGYEQYF

V gene: TRBV5-1
CDR3 protein: CASSLQLTEQFF

V gene: TRBV5-4
CDR3 protein: CASSSQGLGNTIYF